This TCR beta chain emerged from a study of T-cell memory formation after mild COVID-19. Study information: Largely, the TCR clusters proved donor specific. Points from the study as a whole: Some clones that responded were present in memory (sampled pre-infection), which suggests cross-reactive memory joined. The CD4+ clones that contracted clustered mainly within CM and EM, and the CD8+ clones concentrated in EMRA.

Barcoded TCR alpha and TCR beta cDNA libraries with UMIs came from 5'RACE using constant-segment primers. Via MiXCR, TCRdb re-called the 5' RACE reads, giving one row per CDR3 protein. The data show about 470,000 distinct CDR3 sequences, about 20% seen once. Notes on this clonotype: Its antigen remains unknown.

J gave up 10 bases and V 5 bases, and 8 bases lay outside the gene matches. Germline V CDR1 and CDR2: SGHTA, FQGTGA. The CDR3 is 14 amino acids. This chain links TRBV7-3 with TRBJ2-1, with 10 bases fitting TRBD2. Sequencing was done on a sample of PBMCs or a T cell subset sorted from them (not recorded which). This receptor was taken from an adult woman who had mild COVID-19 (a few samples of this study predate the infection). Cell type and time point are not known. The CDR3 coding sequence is TGTGCCAGCAGCCCCGGGCTAGCGGGAGTGGAGCAGTTCTTC. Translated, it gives CASSPGLAGVEQFF.